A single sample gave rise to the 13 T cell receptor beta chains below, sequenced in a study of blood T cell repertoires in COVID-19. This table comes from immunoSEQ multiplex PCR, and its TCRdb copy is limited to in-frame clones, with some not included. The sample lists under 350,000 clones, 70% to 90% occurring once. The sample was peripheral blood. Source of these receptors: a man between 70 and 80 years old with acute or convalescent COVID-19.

The CDR3 DNA reads TGTGCCAGCAGTGAAGCTCTCGGGACAACTGGAAACACCATATATTTT. This codes for CASSEALGTTGNTIYF. The rearrangement joins TRBV6-1 to TRBJ1-3; a possible D gene is TRBD1 (6 bases). The ends were cut back, 0 bases at V and 2 bases at J, with 11 bases in the middle. The CDR3 loop spans 16 amino acids. The germline gives CDR1 MNHNS, CDR2 SASEGT.

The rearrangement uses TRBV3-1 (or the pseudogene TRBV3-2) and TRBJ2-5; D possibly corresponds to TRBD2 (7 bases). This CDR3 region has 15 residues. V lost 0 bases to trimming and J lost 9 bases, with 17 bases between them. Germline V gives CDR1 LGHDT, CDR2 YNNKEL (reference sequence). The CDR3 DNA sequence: TGTGCCAGCAGCCAAGATACTACGGGGGGCATCGCCCAGTACTTC. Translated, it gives CASSQDTTGGIAQYF.

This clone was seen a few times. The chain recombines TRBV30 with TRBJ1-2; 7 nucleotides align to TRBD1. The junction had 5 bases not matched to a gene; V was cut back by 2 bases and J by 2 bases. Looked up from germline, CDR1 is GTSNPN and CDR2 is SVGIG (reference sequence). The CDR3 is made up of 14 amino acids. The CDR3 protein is CAWSRAGQNYGYTF. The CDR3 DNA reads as TGTGCCTGGAGTAGGGCGGGACAGAACTATGGCTACACCTTC.

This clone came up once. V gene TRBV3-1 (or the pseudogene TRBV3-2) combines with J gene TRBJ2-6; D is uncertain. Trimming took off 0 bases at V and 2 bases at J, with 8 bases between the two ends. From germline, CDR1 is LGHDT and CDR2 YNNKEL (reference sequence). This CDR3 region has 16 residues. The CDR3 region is CASSQDLLTGANVLTF. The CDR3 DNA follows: TGTGCCAGCAGCCAAGACCTACTAACTGGGGCCAACGTCCTGACTTTC.

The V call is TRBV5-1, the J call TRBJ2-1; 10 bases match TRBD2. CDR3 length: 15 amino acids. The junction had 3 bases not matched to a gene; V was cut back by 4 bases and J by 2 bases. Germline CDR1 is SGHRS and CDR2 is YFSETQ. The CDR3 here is CASSPLAGAYNEQFF. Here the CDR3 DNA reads TGCGCCAGCAGCCCCCTAGCGGGGGCCTACAATGAGCAGTTCTTC.

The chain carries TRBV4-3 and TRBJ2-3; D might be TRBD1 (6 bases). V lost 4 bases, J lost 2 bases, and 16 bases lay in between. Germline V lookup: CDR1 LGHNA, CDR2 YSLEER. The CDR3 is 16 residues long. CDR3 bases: TGCGCCAGCAGCCGAGGACAGAACCCCTTCACAGATACGCAGTATTTT. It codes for CASSRGQNPFTDTQYF.

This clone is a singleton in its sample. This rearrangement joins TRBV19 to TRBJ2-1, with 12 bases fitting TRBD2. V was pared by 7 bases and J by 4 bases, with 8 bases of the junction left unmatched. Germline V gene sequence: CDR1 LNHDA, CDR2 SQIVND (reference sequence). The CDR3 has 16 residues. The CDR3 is CASTLTSGSSYNEQFF. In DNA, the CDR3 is TGTGCCAGTACCCTGACTAGCGGGAGCTCTTACAATGAGCAGTTCTTC.

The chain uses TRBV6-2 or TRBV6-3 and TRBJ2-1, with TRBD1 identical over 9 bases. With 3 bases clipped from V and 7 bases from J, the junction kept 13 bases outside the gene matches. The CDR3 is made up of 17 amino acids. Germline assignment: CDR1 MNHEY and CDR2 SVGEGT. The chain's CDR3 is CASSYWTGTGRGNEQFF. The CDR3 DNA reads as TGTGCCAGCAGTTATTGGACTGGGACAGGGCGAGGGAATGAGCAGTTCTTC.

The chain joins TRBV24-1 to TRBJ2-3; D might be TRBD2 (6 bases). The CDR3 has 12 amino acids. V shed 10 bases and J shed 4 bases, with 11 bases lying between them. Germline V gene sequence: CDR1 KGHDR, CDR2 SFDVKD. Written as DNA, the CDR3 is TGTGCCACGGGAGGAGGGGCAGATACGCAGTATTTT. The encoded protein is CATGGGADTQYF.

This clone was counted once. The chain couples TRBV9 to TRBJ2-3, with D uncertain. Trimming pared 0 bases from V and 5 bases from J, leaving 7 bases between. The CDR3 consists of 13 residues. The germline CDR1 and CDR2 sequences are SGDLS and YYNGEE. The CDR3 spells CASSVAGGDTQYF. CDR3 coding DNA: TGTGCCAGCAGCGTAGCGGGTGGAGATACGCAGTATTTT. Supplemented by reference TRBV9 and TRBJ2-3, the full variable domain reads DSGVTQTPKHLITATGQRVTLRCSPRSGDLSVYWYQQSLDQGLQFLIQYYNGEERAKGNILERFSAQQFPDLHSELNLSSLELGDSALYFCASSVAGGDTQYFGPGTRLTVL.

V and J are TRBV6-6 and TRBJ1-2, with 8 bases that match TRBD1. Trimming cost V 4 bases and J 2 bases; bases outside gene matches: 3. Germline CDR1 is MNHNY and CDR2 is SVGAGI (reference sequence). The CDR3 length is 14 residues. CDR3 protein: CASSFGQGNYGYTF. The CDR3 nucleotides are TGTGCCAGCAGTTTTGGACAGGGAAACTATGGCTACACCTTC.

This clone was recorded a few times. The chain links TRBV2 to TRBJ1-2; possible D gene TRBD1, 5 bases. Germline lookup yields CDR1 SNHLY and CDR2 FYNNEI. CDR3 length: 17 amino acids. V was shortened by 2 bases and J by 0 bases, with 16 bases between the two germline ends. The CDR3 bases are TGTGCCAGCAGTGAACCCGGGGGTATCAGTTCTAACTATGGCTACACCTTC. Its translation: CASSEPGGISSNYGYTF.

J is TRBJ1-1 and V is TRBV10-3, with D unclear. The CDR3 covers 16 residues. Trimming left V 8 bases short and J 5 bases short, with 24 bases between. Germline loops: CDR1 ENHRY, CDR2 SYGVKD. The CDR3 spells CAIRASLQERKTEAFF. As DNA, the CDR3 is TGTGCCATCCGTGCTAGCCTCCAGGAACGAAAGACTGAAGCTTTCTTT.